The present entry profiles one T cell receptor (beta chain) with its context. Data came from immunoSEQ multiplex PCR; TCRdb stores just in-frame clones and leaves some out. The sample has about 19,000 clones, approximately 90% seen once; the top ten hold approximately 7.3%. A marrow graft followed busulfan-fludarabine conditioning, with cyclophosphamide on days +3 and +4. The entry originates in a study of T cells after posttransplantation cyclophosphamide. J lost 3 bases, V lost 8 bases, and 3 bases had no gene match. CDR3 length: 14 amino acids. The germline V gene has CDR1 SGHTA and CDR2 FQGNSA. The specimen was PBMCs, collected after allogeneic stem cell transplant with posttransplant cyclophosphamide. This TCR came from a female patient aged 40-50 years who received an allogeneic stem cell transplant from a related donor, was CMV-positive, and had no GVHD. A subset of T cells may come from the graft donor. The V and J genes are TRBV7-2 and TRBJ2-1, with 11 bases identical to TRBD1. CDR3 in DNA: TGTGCCAGCGCCGGGACAGGGGGCTACAATGAGCAGTTCTTC. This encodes CASAGTGGYNEQFF.